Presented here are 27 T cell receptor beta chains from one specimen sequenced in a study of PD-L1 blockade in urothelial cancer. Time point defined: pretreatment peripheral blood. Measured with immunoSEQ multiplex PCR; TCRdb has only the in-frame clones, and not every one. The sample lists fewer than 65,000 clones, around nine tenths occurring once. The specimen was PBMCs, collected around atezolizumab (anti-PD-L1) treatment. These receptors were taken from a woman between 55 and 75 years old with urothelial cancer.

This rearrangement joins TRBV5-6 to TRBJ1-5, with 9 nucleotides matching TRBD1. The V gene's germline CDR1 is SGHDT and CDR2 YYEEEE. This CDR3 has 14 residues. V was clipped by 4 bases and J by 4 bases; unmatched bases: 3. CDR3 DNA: TGTGCCAGCAGCAAGACAGGGGGAAATCAGCCCCAGCATTTT. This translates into CASSKTGGNQPQHF.

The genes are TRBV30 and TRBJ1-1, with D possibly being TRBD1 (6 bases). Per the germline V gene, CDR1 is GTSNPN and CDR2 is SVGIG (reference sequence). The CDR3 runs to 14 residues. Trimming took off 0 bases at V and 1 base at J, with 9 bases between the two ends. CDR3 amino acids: CAWSVQGPNTEAFF. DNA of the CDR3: TGTGCCTGGAGTGTACAGGGCCCGAACACTGAAGCTTTCTTT.

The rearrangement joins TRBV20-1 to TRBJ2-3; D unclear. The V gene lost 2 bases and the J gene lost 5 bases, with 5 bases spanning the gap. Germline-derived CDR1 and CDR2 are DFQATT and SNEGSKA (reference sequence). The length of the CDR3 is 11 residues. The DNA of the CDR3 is TGCAGTGCTAGACACAGAGATACGCAGTATTTT. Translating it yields CSARHRDTQYF.

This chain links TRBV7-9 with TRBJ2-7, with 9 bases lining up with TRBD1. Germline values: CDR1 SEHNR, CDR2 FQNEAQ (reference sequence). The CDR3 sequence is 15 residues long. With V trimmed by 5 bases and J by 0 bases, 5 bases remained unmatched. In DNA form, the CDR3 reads TGTGCCAGCAGCGATGACAGGGGGAGCTCCTACGAGCAGTACTTC. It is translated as CASSDDRGSSYEQYF.

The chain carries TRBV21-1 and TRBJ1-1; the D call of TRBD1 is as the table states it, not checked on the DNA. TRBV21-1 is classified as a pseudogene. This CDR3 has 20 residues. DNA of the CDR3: TGTGCCAGCAGCAAAGCTGCCGGGACAGGGGGCTCCATGGGGGACACTGAAGCTTTCTTT. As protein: CASSKAAGTGGSMGDTEAFF.

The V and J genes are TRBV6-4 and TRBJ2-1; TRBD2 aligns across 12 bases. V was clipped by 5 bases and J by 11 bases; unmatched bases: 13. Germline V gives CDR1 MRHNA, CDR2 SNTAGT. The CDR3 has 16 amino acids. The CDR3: CASSRTSGIIGGQQFF. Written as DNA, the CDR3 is TGTGCCAGCAGTAGGACTAGCGGGATAATAGGGGGTCAGCAGTTCTTC.

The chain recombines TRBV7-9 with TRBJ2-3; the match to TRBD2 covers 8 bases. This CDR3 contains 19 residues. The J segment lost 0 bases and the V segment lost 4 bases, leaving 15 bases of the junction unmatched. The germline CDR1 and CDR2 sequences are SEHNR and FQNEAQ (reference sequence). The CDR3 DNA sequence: TGTGCCAGCAGCTCTTCAATACCGACTAGCGCCCGCAGCACAGATACGCAGTATTTT. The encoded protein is CASSSSIPTSARSTDTQYF.

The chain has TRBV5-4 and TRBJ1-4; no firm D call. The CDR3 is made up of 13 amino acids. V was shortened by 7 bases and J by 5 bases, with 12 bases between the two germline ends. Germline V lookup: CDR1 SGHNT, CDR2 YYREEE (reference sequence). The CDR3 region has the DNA TGTGCCAGCTCCCTGACGGGAAATGAAAAACTGTTTTTT. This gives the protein CASSLTGNEKLFF.

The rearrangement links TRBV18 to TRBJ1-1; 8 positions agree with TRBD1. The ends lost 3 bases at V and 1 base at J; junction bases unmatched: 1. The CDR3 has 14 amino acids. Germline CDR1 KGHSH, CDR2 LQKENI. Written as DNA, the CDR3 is TGTGCCAGCTCACCGACAGGGGCGAACACTGAAGCTTTCTTT. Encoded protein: CASSPTGANTEAFF. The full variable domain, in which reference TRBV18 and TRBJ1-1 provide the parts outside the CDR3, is NAGVMQNPRHLVRRRGQEARLRCSPMKGHSHVYWYRQLPEEGLKFMVYLQKENIIDESGMPKERFSAEFPKEGPSILRIQQVVRGDSAAYFCASSPTGANTEAFFGQGTRLTVV.

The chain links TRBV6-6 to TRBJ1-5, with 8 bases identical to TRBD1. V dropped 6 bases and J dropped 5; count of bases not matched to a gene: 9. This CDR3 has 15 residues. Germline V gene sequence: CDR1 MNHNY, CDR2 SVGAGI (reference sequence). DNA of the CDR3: TGTGCCAGCAGCCCCGGCAGGGGGCCCTATCAGCCCCAGCATTTT. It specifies CASSPGRGPYQPQHF.

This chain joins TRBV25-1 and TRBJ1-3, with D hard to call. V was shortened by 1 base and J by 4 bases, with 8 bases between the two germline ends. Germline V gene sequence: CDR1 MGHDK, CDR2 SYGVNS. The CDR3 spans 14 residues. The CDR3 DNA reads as TGTGCCAGCAGTGAATGGGAGACCGGAAACACCATATATTTT. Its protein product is CASSEWETGNTIYF.

CDR3 nucleotide sequence: TGCGCCAGCAGCTTGGATCGTTTGGGGCCAGGCACCGGGGAGCTGTTTTTT. This sequence encodes CASSLDRLGPGTGELFF. V and J are TRBV5-1 and TRBJ2-2; the D gene is possibly TRBD1 (5 bases). Trimming shortened V by 0 bases and J by 4 bases, and 16 bases separated the two germline ends. In germline, CDR1 is SGHRS, CDR2 YFSETQ. The CDR3 totals 17 residues.

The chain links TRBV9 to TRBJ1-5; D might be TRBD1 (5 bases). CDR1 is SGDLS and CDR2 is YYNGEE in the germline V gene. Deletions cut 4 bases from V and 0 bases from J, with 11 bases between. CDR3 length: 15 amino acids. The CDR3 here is CASSPGVNSNQPQHF. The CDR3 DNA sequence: TGTGCCAGCAGCCCGGGGGTAAATAGCAATCAGCCCCAGCATTTT.

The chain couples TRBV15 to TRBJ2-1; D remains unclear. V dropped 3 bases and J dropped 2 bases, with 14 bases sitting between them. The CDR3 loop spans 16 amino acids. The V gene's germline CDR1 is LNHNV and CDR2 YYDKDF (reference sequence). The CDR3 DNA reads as TGTGCCACCAGCAGCCCGGTAACGGTTACCTACAATGAGCAGTTCTTC. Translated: CATSSPVTVTYNEQFF.

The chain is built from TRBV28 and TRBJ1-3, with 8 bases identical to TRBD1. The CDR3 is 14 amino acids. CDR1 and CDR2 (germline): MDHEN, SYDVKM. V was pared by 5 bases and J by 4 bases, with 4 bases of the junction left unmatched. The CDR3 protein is CASSPGQVGNTIYF. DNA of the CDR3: TGTGCCAGCAGTCCGGGACAGGTGGGAAACACCATATATTTT.

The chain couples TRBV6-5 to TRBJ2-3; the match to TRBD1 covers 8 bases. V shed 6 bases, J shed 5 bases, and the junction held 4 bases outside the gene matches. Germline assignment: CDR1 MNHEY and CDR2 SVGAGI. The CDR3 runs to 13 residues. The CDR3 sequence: CASRQGVVDTQYF. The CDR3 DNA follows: TGTGCCAGCAGACAGGGGGTTGTAGATACGCAGTATTTT.

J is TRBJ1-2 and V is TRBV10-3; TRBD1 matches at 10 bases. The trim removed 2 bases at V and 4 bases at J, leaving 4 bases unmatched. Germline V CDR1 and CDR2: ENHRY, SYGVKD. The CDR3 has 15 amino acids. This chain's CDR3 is CAISEGTGALYGYTF. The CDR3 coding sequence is TGTGCCATCAGTGAGGGGACAGGGGCCCTCTATGGCTACACCTTC.

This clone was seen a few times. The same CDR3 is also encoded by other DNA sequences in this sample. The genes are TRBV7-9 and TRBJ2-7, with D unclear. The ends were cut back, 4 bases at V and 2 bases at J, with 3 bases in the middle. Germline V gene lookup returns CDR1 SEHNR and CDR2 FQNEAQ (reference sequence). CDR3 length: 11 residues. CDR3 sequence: CASSSTYEQYF. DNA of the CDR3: TGTGCCAGCAGCTCTACCTACGAGCAGTACTTC.

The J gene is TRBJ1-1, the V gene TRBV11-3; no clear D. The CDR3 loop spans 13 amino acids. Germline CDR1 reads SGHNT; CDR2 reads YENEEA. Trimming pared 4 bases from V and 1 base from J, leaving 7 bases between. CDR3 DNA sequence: TGTGCCAGCAGCTCCGACTGGAACACTGAAGCTTTCTTT. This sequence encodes CASSSDWNTEAFF.

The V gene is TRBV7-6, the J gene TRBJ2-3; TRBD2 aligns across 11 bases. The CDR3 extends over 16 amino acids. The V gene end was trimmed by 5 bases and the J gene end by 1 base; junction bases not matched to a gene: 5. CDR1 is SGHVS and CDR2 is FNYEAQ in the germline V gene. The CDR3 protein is CASSARLAGRTDTQYF. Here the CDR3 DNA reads TGTGCCAGCAGCGCGCGACTAGCGGGACGCACAGATACGCAGTATTTT.

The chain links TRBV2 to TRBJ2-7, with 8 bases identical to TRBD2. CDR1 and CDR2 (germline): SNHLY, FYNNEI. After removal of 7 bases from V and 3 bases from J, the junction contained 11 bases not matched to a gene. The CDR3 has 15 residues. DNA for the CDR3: TGTGCCAGCAAGGCCTTCGGGAGGGCCCTCTACGAGCAGTACTTC. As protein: CASKAFGRALYEQYF.

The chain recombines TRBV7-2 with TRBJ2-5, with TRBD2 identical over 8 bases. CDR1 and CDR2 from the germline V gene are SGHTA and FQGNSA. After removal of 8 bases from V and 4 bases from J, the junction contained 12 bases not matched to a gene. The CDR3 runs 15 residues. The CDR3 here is CASVREMSGGETQYF. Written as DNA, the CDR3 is TGTGCCAGCGTCAGGGAGATGAGCGGGGGAGAGACCCAGTACTTC.

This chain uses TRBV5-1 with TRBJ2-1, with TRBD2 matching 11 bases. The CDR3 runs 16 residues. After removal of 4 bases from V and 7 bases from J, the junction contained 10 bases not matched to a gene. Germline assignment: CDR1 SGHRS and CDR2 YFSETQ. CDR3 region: CASSLPLAGGLNEQFF. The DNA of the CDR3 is TGCGCCAGCAGCCTACCTCTAGCGGGGGGCCTTAATGAGCAGTTCTTC.

The CDR3 here is CASTRIGGSSYEQYF. In nucleotides, the CDR3 is TGTGCCAGCACCCGGATTGGCGGGAGCTCCTACGAGCAGTACTTC. This chain connects TRBV28 to TRBJ2-7; 7 nucleotides agree with TRBD2. The V segment lost 7 bases and the J segment 0 bases; nucleotides outside the gene matches: 9. The CDR3 length is 15 residues. The V gene's germline CDR1 is MDHEN and CDR2 SYDVKM. Filled out from reference TRBV28 and TRBJ2-7, the complete variable domain reads DVKVTQSSRYLVKRTGEKVFLECVQDMDHENMFWYRQDPGLGLRLIYFSYDVKMKEKGDIPEGYSVSREKKERFSLILESASTNQTSMYLCASTRIGGSSYEQYFGPGTRLTVT.

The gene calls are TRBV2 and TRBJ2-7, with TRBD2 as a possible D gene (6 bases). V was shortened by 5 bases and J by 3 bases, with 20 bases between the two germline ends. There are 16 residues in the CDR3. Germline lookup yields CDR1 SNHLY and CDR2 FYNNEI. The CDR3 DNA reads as TGTGCCAGCAGTCTTCTCACCGGGGGTTATGACTACGAGCAGTACTTC. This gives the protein CASSLLTGGYDYEQYF. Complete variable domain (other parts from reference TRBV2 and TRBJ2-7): EPEVTQTPSHQVTQMGQEVILRCVPISNHLYFYWYRQILGQKVEFLVSFYNNEISEKSEIFDDQFSVERPDGSNFTLKIRSTKLEDSAMYFCASSLLTGGYDYEQYFGPGTRLTVT.

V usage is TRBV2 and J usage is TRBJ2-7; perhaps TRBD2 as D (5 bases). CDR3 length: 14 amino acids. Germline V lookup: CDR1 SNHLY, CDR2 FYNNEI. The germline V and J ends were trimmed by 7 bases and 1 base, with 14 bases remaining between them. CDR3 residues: CASTIRDRSYEQYF. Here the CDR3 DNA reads TGTGCCAGCACTATCCGGGATAGGTCCTACGAGCAGTACTTC.

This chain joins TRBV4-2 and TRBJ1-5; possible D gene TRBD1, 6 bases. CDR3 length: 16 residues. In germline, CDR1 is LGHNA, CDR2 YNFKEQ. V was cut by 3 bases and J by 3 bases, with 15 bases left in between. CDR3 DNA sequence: TGTGCCAGCAGCCACGCCAGGGGATTCAACAATCAGCCCCAGCATTTT. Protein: CASSHARGFNNQPQHF.